The 21 T cell receptor beta chains in this list originate from one sample, sequenced in a study of CD8+CD57+ T cells in acquired aplastic anemia. An expansion of CD8+CD57+ cells by flow cytometry had been shown in patients chosen for sequencing. TCR beta VDJ and CDR3 profiles were obtained from a genomic DNA template. TCRdb analysed the reads with MiXCR anew, one entry per CDR3 protein. The sample has 150,000 or so distinct CDR3 sequences, around 43% seen once. Specimen: sorted CD4+, CD8+, or CD8+CD57+ T cells (not recorded which) from PBMCs. These receptor sequences come from a human donor with aplastic anemia.

For the CDR3, the DNA is TGTGCCTGGAGCTCTAGCGGGGGTTACGAGCAGTACTTC. Translating gives CAWSSSGGYEQYF. This rearrangement joins TRBV30 to TRBJ2-7, with 10 bases identical to TRBD2. This CDR3 contains 13 residues. Germline V gene sequence: CDR1 GTSNPN, CDR2 SVGIG (reference sequence). J gave up 4 bases and V 3 bases, and 3 bases lay outside the gene matches. The whole variable domain, filled in from reference TRBV30 and TRBJ2-7, reads SQTIHQWPATLVQPVGSPLSLECTVEGTSNPNLYWYRQAAGRGLQLLFYSVGIGQISSEVPQNLSASRPQDRQFILSSKKLLLSDSGFYLCAWSSSGGYEQYFGPGTRLTVT.

This clonotype was counted ten times or more. The CDR3 sequence: CASSSHATGGTDTQYF. The CDR3 DNA is TGTGCCAGCAGTTCCCACGCGACAGGGGGCACAGATACGCAGTATTTT. V usage is TRBV6-1 and J usage is TRBJ2-3, with 8 bases that match TRBD1. From germline, CDR1 is MNHNS and CDR2 SASEGT. The trim removed 5 bases at V and 1 base at J, leaving 8 bases unmatched. The CDR3 has 16 amino acids.

This clonotype appeared many times. The J gene is TRBJ1-2, the V gene TRBV11-1, with no clear D. Germline CDR1 reads SGHAT; CDR2 reads FQDESV (reference sequence). The V and J ends lost 0 bases and 0 bases respectively, with 2 bases between them. This CDR3 contains 13 residues. The CDR3 sequence is CASSLAANYGYTF. In DNA form, the CDR3 reads TGTGCCAGCAGCTTAGCAGCTAACTATGGCTACACCTTC.

The chain uses TRBV24-1 and TRBJ1-1; no clear D gene. The CDR3 spans 13 residues. Germline values: CDR1 KGHDR, CDR2 SFDVKD. V lost 6 bases and J lost 4, with 11 bases in between. CDR3 sequence (DNA): TGTGCCACCAGTTCCCCGACGGTCACTGAAGCTTTCTTT. Translating it yields CATSSPTVTEAFF.

This clonotype was seen many times. The chain recombines TRBV24-1 with TRBJ1-4; no reliable D call. The germline CDR1 and CDR2 sequences are KGHDR and SFDVKD. The CDR3 is made up of 14 amino acids. Deletions cut 8 bases from V and 5 bases from J, with 14 bases between. The CDR3 nucleotides read TGTGCCACCACCGTGACCGTACCGAATGAAAAACTGTTTTTT. This gives the protein CATTVTVPNEKLFF.

The chain is built from TRBV15 and TRBJ1-2; no clear D gene. Germline values: CDR1 LNHNV, CDR2 YYDKDF (reference sequence). Trimming took 1 base from V and 5 from J, leaving 11 bases between them. The CDR3 contains 14 residues. CDR3 protein: CATSRGKGRYGYTF. CDR3 sequence (DNA): TGTGCCACCAGCAGAGGGAAGGGAAGGTATGGCTACACCTTC.

This chain connects TRBV25-1 to TRBJ1-6; no firm D call. This CDR3 is built from 14 residues. Trimming removed 5 bases from V and 7 bases from J, with 12 bases in between. Germline V gene data show CDR1 as MGHDK and CDR2 as SYGVNS. The DNA of the CDR3 is TGTGCCAGCAGTCAACGTGGGAGGAATTCACCCCTCCACTTT. Translating it yields CASSQRGRNSPLHF. The complete variable domain, with remaining parts taken from reference TRBV25-1 and TRBJ1-6, reads EADIYQTPRYLVIGTGKKITLECSQTMGHDKMYWYQQDPGMELHLIHYSYGVNSTEKGDLSSESTVSRIRTEHFPLTLESARPSHTSQYLCASSQRGRNSPLHFGNGTRLTVT.

As regards this clonotype: One junction end disagrees with the germline gene, perhaps due to a read error. The genes are TRBV25-1 and TRBJ2-7; a weak D match, TRBD2 (5 bases). CDR3 length: 13 amino acids. Germline CDR1 MGHDK, CDR2 SYGVNS. The CDR3 reads CASSLGEFYEQYF. CDR3 bases: TGCGCCAGCAGCCTGGGAGAGTTCTACGAGCAGTACTTC.

This chain uses TRBV24-1 with TRBJ2-1, with 9 positions matching TRBD2. Trimming took 4 bases from V and 11 from J; bases not matched to a gene: 2. Germline CDR1 KGHDR, CDR2 SFDVKD. CDR3 length: 12 residues. CDR3 loop: CATSEGLAKQFF. DNA for the CDR3: TGTGCCACCAGTGAGGGACTAGCCAAGCAGTTCTTC.

The chain combines TRBV2 with TRBJ2-7, with D perhaps TRBD2 (5 bases). The germline V gene encodes CDR1 SNHLY and CDR2 FYNNEI. V was clipped by 8 bases and J by 8 bases, with 16 bases between them. CDR3 length equals 12 residues. The CDR3 DNA reads TGTGCCAGCGGCGGTACGATAGCGCAGCAGTACTTC. Encoded protein: CASGGTIAQQYF.

V is TRBV7-6 and J is TRBJ1-6; a weak D match, TRBD1 (6 bases). Germline lookup yields CDR1 SGHVS and CDR2 FNYEAQ. Trimming took off 3 bases at V and 8 bases at J, with 11 bases between the two ends. This CDR3 contains 14 residues. The CDR3 spells CASSLGGRDSPLHF. In DNA, the CDR3 is TGTGCCAGCAGCTTGGGGGGGCGAGATTCACCCCTCCACTTT.

This clonotype came up many times. The rearrangement links TRBV7-6 to TRBJ1-1; TRBD1 might be the D (6 bases). The CDR3 runs 15 residues. Per germline, CDR1 SGHVS and CDR2 FNYEAQ. Trimming took off 5 bases at V and 3 bases at J, with 16 bases between the two ends. The CDR3 reads CASSAVSGVYTEAFF. In nucleotides, the CDR3 is TGTGCCAGCAGCGCCGTCTCAGGGGTTTACACTGAAGCTTTCTTT.

This clonotype was detected many times. The chain joins TRBV12-3 or TRBV12-4 to TRBJ1-1; possibly TRBD1 for D (5 bases). This CDR3 has 14 residues. Trimming shortened V by 6 bases and J by 5 bases, and 16 bases separated the two germline ends. The CDR3 loop reads CASRPWGSRTEAFF. CDR3 in DNA: TGTGCCAGCAGGCCGTGGGGGTCGAGGACTGAAGCTTTCTTT.

Turning to this clonotype: Just one base apart from a much larger clone, this may be a read error. The chain couples TRBV5-1 to TRBJ1-1; 8 bases line up with TRBD1. The CDR3 length is 15 residues. Germline V gene sequence: CDR1 SGHRS, CDR2 YFSETQ. The trim removed 4 bases at V and 3 bases at J, leaving 8 bases unmatched. The CDR3 is CASSDGQGGDTEAFF. Here the CDR3 DNA reads TGCGCCAGCAGCGACGGACAGGGTGGGGACACTGAAGCTTTCTTT.

J is TRBJ2-7 and V is TRBV25-1; D assignment may be TRBD1 or TRBD2 (5 bases each). The CDR3 spans 14 residues. Germline V gives CDR1 MGHDK, CDR2 SYGVNS. The CDR3 DNA reads TGTGCCACCAGTGAGGGGCGGGTGGGTTACGAGCAGTACGTC. It yields the protein CATSEGRVGYEQYV.

The chain is built from TRBV9 and TRBJ1-5; 8 nucleotides align to TRBD1. In germline, CDR1 is SGDLS, CDR2 YYNGEE. CDR3 size: 14 residues. Trimming removed 4 bases from V and 7 bases from J; junction bases left unmatched: 7. The CDR3 loop reads CASSRGQAGQPQHF. The DNA of the CDR3 is TGTGCCAGCAGCAGGGGACAGGCTGGGCAGCCCCAGCATTTT.

This chain connects TRBV15 to TRBJ2-2; tentative D call: TRBD2 (6 bases). From germline, CDR1 is LNHNV and CDR2 YYDKDF (reference sequence). The CDR3 is 15 residues long. V dropped 10 bases and J dropped 6 bases, with 21 bases sitting between them. Here the CDR3 reads CASSPSGGLAGELFF. CDR3 sequence (DNA): TGTGCCAGTAGTCCCAGCGGAGGGCTGGCCGGGGAGCTGTTTTTT. The entire variable domain, with the rest obtained from reference TRBV15 and TRBJ2-2, is as follows: DAMVIQNPRYQVTQFGKPVTLSCSQTLNHNVMYWYQQKSSQAPKLLFHYYDKDFNNEADTPDNFQSRRPNTSFCFLDIRSPGLGDTAMYLCASSPSGGLAGELFFGEGSRLTVL.

The chain carries TRBV2 and TRBJ1-2; unclear D gene. Germline V gene sequence: CDR1 SNHLY, CDR2 FYNNEI. This CDR3 contains 13 residues. Trimming left V 6 bases short and J 12 bases short, with 20 bases between. The CDR3 is CASSTNSASGNTF. The CDR3 DNA is TGTGCCAGCAGCACTAACAGTGCCTCTGGAAACACCTTC.

This rearrangement joins TRBV3-1 to TRBJ2-1, with 9 positions matching TRBD2. The length of the CDR3 is 16 residues. Trimming cost V 0 bases and J 6 bases; bases outside gene matches: 6. The germline V gene has CDR1 LGHDT and CDR2 YNNKEL (reference sequence). DNA for the CDR3: TGTGCCAGCAGCCAAGAGGGAGGCGGGGGGGCCAATGAGCAGTTCTTC. It translates to CASSQEGGGGANEQFF.

With respect to this clonotype: This may come from a read error, since a much larger clone is one base off. V is TRBV20-1 and J is TRBJ2-5; D gene ambiguous. The V end was cut by 1 base, the J end by 5 bases, with 8 bases between. CDR1 DFQATT and CDR2 SNEGSKA come from the germline V gene (reference sequence). CDR3 length equals 12 residues. This CDR3 is CSARGGNETQYF. The CDR3 DNA follows: TGCAGTGCTAGAGGGGGAAACGAGACCCAGTACTTC.

This chain uses TRBV15 with TRBJ1-6, with D tentatively TRBD1 (5 bases). The CDR3 spans 17 residues. With 0 bases removed from V and 6 bases from J, the gap between germline ends came to 15 bases. Germline lookup yields CDR1 LNHNV and CDR2 YYDKDF (reference sequence). This chain's CDR3 is CATSRDGGNMINSPLHF. CDR3 DNA: TGTGCCACCAGCAGAGATGGGGGGAACATGATTAATTCACCCCTCCACTTT.